One and the same sample provided the 10 T cell receptor beta chains below, sequenced in a study of blood T cell repertoires in COVID-19. TCRdb's copy holds only in-frame clones and misses some; the assay was immunoSEQ multiplex PCR. The table records fewer than 250,000 clones, about 85% of them present only once. Sequenced sample: peripheral blood. These receptors were obtained from a man between 60 and 75 years old with COVID-19, enrolled during active disease.

The chain couples TRBV9 to TRBJ1-2; D is possibly TRBD1 (6 bases). The germline V and J ends were trimmed by 3 bases and 2 bases, with 17 bases remaining between them. CDR3 length: 16 residues. The V gene's germline CDR1 is SGDLS and CDR2 YYNGEE. CDR3 sequence: CASSGGLGGLNYGYTF. Here the CDR3 DNA reads TGTGCCAGCAGCGGAGGATTGGGGGGGCTGAACTATGGCTACACCTTC. The variable domain in full, completed from reference TRBV9 and TRBJ1-2, reads DSGVTQTPKHLITATGQRVTLRCSPRSGDLSVYWYQQSLDQGLQFLIQYYNGEERAKGNILERFSAQQFPDLHSELNLSSLELGDSALYFCASSGGLGGLNYGYTFGSGTRLTVV.

The rearrangement links TRBV14 to TRBJ1-6; 7 positions agree with TRBD1. Germline V lookup: CDR1 SGHDN, CDR2 FVKESK. The CDR3 sequence is 16 residues long. Unmatched junction bases numbered 4, after V lost 3 bases and J lost 2 bases. The CDR3 nucleotides read TGTGCCAGCAGCCAGAGAACAGGGGCCTATAATTCACCCCTCCACTTT. Translated, it gives CASSQRTGAYNSPLHF.

The V gene is TRBV27, the J gene TRBJ2-1; TRBD2 agrees at 9 bases. This CDR3 is built from 16 residues. V trimming: 5 bases; J trimming: 4 bases; junction bases outside the gene matches: 9. Germline loops: CDR1 MNHEY, CDR2 SMNVEV (reference sequence). The CDR3 sequence is CASSGGTAGGYNEQFF. CDR3 bases: TGTGCCAGCAGTGGGGGCACAGCGGGAGGTTACAATGAGCAGTTCTTC.

The chain carries TRBV4-3 and TRBJ1-1; D is possibly TRBD1 (5 bases). CDR1 is LGHNA, CDR2 YSLEER, per germline. Trimming cost V 1 base and J 1 base, with 13 bases left between them. This CDR3 spans 16 amino acids. The CDR3 loop is CASSQGMGHPNTEAFF. The CDR3 bases are TGCGCCAGCAGCCAAGGAATGGGGCACCCGAACACTGAAGCTTTCTTT.

For the CDR3, the DNA is TGTGCCAGCAGTTACAGGGGGAGCAATCAGCCCCAGCATTTT. It yields the protein CASSYRGSNQPQHF. J is TRBJ1-5 and V is TRBV6-2 or TRBV6-3, with D possibly being TRBD1 (6 bases). The CDR3 covers 14 residues. The germline gives CDR1 MNHEY, CDR2 SVGEGT. V was trimmed by 2 bases and J by 1 base, leaving 6 bases between them.

In this sample, this clone turned up once. V and J are TRBV18 and TRBJ2-5, with D possibly matching TRBD1 (5 bases). This CDR3 has 14 residues. Trimming removed 2 bases at V and 0 bases at J, with 7 bases between. Per germline, CDR1 KGHSH and CDR2 LQKENI. The CDR3 DNA reads TGTGCCAGCTCACCAAGGGGTTACCAAGAGACCCAGTACTTC. It specifies CASSPRGYQETQYF.

The chain carries TRBV5-4 and TRBJ2-5; perhaps TRBD2 as D (6 bases). V gave up 10 bases and J gave up 1 base, with 23 bases separating them. Germline values: CDR1 SGHNT, CDR2 YYREEE (reference sequence). This CDR3 has 16 amino acids. The CDR3 DNA follows: TGTGCCTCGCGGGAAGGCCAGGGCATTGCCCAAGAGACCCAGTACTTC. This encodes CASREGQGIAQETQYF.

The genes are TRBV24-1 and TRBJ1-2, with 7 bases fitting TRBD1. Trimming removed 3 bases from V and 11 bases from J; junction bases left unmatched: 8. The germline gives CDR1 KGHDR, CDR2 SFDVKD. The CDR3 has 13 residues. The CDR3 coding sequence is TGTGCCACCAGTGATGGGGGACAGCCACCTTACACCTTC. Its protein is CATSDGGQPPYTF.

Points on this clone: The sample holds other DNA sequences that translate to the same CDR3. V is TRBV6-5 and J is TRBJ2-2; possibly TRBD1 for D (5 bases). The CDR3 consists of 13 residues. V was shortened by 6 bases and J by 1 base, with 6 bases between the two germline ends. Germline CDR1 MNHEY, CDR2 SVGAGI. The CDR3, as DNA: TGTGCCAGCAGAACAGGGAACACCGGGGAGCTGTTTTTT. Residues: CASRTGNTGELFF.

The V and J genes are TRBV18 and TRBJ1-2; 7 bases align to TRBD1. V trimming: 4 bases; J trimming: 3 bases; junction bases outside the gene matches: 2. The germline V gene has CDR1 KGHSH and CDR2 LQKENI. There are 13 residues in the CDR3. The CDR3 DNA is TGTGCCAGCTCACTCGGGACAGACTATGGCTACACCTTC. The encoded protein is CASSLGTDYGYTF. Filled out from reference TRBV18 and TRBJ1-2, the complete variable domain reads NAGVMQNPRHLVRRRGQEARLRCSPMKGHSHVYWYRQLPEEGLKFMVYLQKENIIDESGMPKERFSAEFPKEGPSILRIQQVVRGDSAAYFCASSLGTDYGYTFGSGTRLTVV.